Described below is a single T cell receptor beta chain sequence and its context. The repertoire was sequenced with immunoSEQ multiplex PCR; TCRdb's copy has only in-frame clones and lacks some. This repertoire shows tens of thousands of clones, 91% found once; its top ten account for about 8.1%. V lost 4 bases and J lost 6, with 15 bases in between. Germline V gene sequence: CDR1 LNHDA, CDR2 SQIVND (reference sequence). The CDR3 is made up of 14 amino acids. The source of the sample is a study of blood T cell repertoires in COVID-19. Input material: peripheral blood. The rearrangement joins TRBV19 to TRBJ1-2, with D maybe TRBD1 (5 bases). The source is a human donor in a cohort sampled during active COVID-19. The CDR3 loop reads CASSNGALWNGYTF. CDR3 DNA sequence: TGTGCCAGTAGTAATGGGGCTTTATGGAATGGCTACACCTTC.